A selection of T cell receptor beta chains follows, all from one sample in a study of cytomegalovirus exposure and HLA in healthy donors. TCRdb keeps only in-frame clones here, not all; method: immunoSEQ multiplex PCR. In the table there are approximately 220,000 clones, 82% of which are singletons. Specimen: PBMCs. The receptor set was obtained from a man aged 40-55 years in good health and CMV-seropositive. CDR3s include the opening cysteine and the closing phenylalanine or tryptophan. The D gene is left open where the match is weak. Some rows mark clone size as missing; the rest say once, few, many or name a class of expanded clone.

- TRBJ2-2 TRBV2 TRBD2 CASGLAGGTGELFF TGTGCCAGCGGGCTAGCGGGTGGAACCGGGGAGCTGTTTTTT
- TRBJ2-2 TRBV27 TRBD2 CASSGAGGLDTGELFF TGTGCCAGCAGTGGAGCGGGAGGGTTGGACACCGGGGAGCTGTTTTTT
- TRBJ1-3 TRBV2 - CASSELGFAGAPGNTIYF TGTGCCAGCAGTGAATTAGGTTTCGCAGGGGCTCCTGGAAACACCATATATTTT
- TRBJ2-2 TRBV7-9 TRBD1 CASSPQDRGRTGELFF TGTGCCAGCAGCCCACAGGACAGGGGGCGAACCGGGGAGCTGTTTTTT
- TRBJ1-2 TRBV6-5 TRBD1 CASSYSDRGRGGYTF TGTGCCAGCAGTTACTCGGACAGGGGGCGTGGGGGCTACACCTTC
- TRBJ1-1 TRBV5-5 - CASRRGRDPEAFF TGTGCCAGCAGGCGTGGCAGGGATCCTGAAGCTTTCTTT
- TRBJ2-1 TRBV5-1 TRBD2 CASSYQRERSYNEQFF TGCGCCAGCAGCTATCAGCGGGAGAGGTCCTACAATGAGCAGTTCTTC
- TRBJ1-5 TRBV19 TRBD1 CASTRDRDLNQPQHF TGTGCCAGTACCCGGGACAGGGACCTCAATCAGCCCCAGCATTTT
- TRBJ1-3 TRBV6-5 - CASYGGNTIYF TGTGCCAGTTACGGTGGAAACACCATATATTTT
- TRBJ2-1 TRBV19 TRBD2 CASSMSSGPYNEQFF TGTGCCAGTAGTATGTCTAGCGGGCCCTACAATGAGCAGTTCTTC
- TRBJ1-2 TRBV6-4 TRBD1 CASSEAGTGFGYTF TGTGCCAGCAGTGAAGCCGGGACAGGGTTTGGCTACACCTTC
- TRBJ2-1 TRBV4-1 TRBD2 CASNLGPGLAGGPRYNEQFF TGCGCCAGCAATTTGGGCCCCGGGCTAGCGGGAGGGCCGAGGTACAATGAGCAGTTCTTC
- TRBJ2-1 TRBV5-1 - CASSDTSSYNEQFF TGCGCCAGCAGCGACACGAGCTCCTACAATGAGCAGTTCTTC
few TRBJ1-5 TRBV6-5 - CASSYSSDQPQHF TGTGCCAGCAGTTACTCTAGTGATCAGCCCCAGCATTTT
- TRBJ1-2 TRBV2 TRBD1 CASREGQADGYTF TGTGCCAGCAGGGAGGGACAGGCTGACGGCTACACCTTC
- TRBJ2-7 TRBV5-6 TRBD1 CASSFLVTGAYEQYF TGTGCCAGCAGCTTCCTCGTGACAGGGGCCTACGAGCAGTACTTC
- TRBJ2-2 TRBV29-1 - CSVESGHSNTGELFF TGCAGCGTTGAAAGTGGACATTCGAACACCGGGGAGCTGTTTTTT
- TRBJ2-1 TRBV6-5 TRBD2 CASGTSGRNEQFF TGTGCCAGCGGGACTAGCGGGAGAAATGAGCAGTTCTTC
- TRBJ1-5 TRBV5-1 - CASSLAGDHNQPQHF TGCGCCAGCAGCTTGGCAGGGGATCACAATCAGCCCCAGCATTTT
- TRBJ1-2 TRBV7-2 - CASSPFLKANYGYTF TGTGCCAGCAGCCCCTTTCTAAAAGCTAACTATGGCTACACCTTC
- TRBJ2-1 TRBV18 TRBD2 CASSRQTASGDNEQFF TGTGCCAGCTCACGACAAACGGCTAGCGGGGACAATGAGCAGTTCTTC
few TRBJ2-1 TRBV9 - CASSVSPSSYNEQFF TGTGCCAGCAGCGTCTCCCCGAGCTCCTACAATGAGCAGTTCTTC
- TRBJ1-1 TRBV30 - CAWSVGVGVNTEAFF TGTGCCTGGAGTGTAGGGGTAGGGGTGAACACTGAAGCTTTCTTT
- TRBJ2-2 TRBV10-1 TRBD1 CASSLTGVVDTGELFF TGCGCCAGCAGTCTTACAGGGGTAGTAGACACCGGGGAGCTGTTTTTT
- TRBJ2-2 TRBV5-1 - CASSAGLGSTGELFF TGCGCCAGCAGCGCGGGCCTAGGAAGTACCGGGGAGCTGTTTTTT
- TRBJ2-7 TRBV9 - CASSPRGQHPYEQYF TGTGCCAGCAGCCCCCGTGGACAGCACCCCTACGAGCAGTACTTC
- TRBJ1-2 TRBV27 TRBD1 CASSFRDRAYGYTF TGTGCCAGCAGTTTCCGGGACAGGGCATATGGCTACACCTTC
- TRBJ2-3 TRBV11-3 - CASSLRPGTDTQYF TGTGCCAGCAGCTTACGTCCAGGCACAGATACGCAGTATTTT
- TRBJ2-3 TRBV7-6 TRBD2 CASSLTQASGRDLPDTQYF TGTGCCAGCAGCTTAACCCAGGCTAGCGGGAGGGACCTGCCAGATACGCAGTATTTT
- TRBJ2-7 TRBV15 - CATSRDKTGEQYF TGTGCCACCAGCAGAGATAAAACCGGCGAGCAGTACTTC
once TRBJ1-4 TRBV5-1 TRBD1 CASSREETGESGKLFF TGCGCCAGCAGCCGGGAAGAGACAGGGGAGAGTGGAAAACTGTTTTTT
- TRBJ1-3 TRBV5-1 TRBD1 CASSPSLQGASGNTIYF TGCGCCAGCAGCCCTAGTTTGCAGGGGGCCTCTGGAAACACCATATATTTT